This T cell receptor (beta chain) stems from a study of a mutant IDH1 vaccine in newly diagnosed glioma. Remarks on this clone: The antigen remains undetermined.

Only in-frame clones appear in the TCRdb table, and some are missing; sequencing was by immunoSEQ multiplex PCR. Of tens of thousands of clones in the sample, about 74% were seen once. The CDR3 runs to 14 residues. The trim removed 2 bases at V and 8 bases at J, leaving 8 bases unmatched. CDR1 is SGHDT and CDR2 is YYEEEE in the germline V gene. As for time point: week 35, safety follow-up. Mutant IDH1 20-mer peptide, at 300 ug, made up each vaccine dose, with topical imiquimod. The source of this sequence is a man aged 50 or older with glioma. Sequencing used PBMCs, obtained from a glioma patient whose treatment included an IDH1 peptide vaccine. The chain links TRBV5-6 to TRBJ2-7; 9 nucleotides agree with TRBD1. CDR3 region: CASSLRTGVIKQYF. The CDR3 bases are TGTGCCAGCAGCTTAAGGACAGGGGTGATCAAGCAGTACTTC.